The 20 T cell receptor beta chains listed next were all sequenced from one sample in a study of OX40 agonist ivuxolimab in advanced cancers. Sequenced by immunoSEQ multiplex PCR; TCRdb stores in-frame clones only, minus some. The sample has some 65,000 clones, approximately 90% seen once; the top ten hold under 3.5%. The sample in question was CD4+ or CD8+ T cells sorted from blood, obtained in a trial of the OX40 agonist ivuxolimab. These receptors were taken from an adult with an advanced solid tumor such as melanoma, head and neck, liver or kidney cancer.

The CDR3 region is CASSQDLRGAYNEQFF. CDR3 DNA: TGCGCCAGCAGCCAAGACTTGAGGGGAGCCTACAATGAGCAGTTCTTC. This chain links TRBV4-3 with TRBJ2-1; either TRBD1 or TRBD2 may fit D (5 bases each). Looked up from germline, CDR1 is LGHNA and CDR2 is YSLEER. The CDR3 runs to 16 residues. Trimming stripped 0 bases from V and 2 bases from J, with 11 bases between.

The J gene is TRBJ2-1, the V gene TRBV7-9; 8 nucleotides align to TRBD1. The CDR3 length is 14 residues. Germline CDR1 SEHNR, CDR2 FQNEAQ (reference sequence). The trim removed 7 bases at V and 1 base at J, leaving 3 bases unmatched. As DNA, the CDR3 is TGTGCCAGCAAACGACAGGGGTCCTACAATGAGCAGTTCTTC. Its translation: CASKRQGSYNEQFF. Based on the CDR3 plus reference TRBV7-9 and TRBJ2-1, the full variable domain is DTGVSQNPRHKITKRGQNVTFRCDPISEHNRLYWYRQTLGQGPEFLTYFQNEAQLEKSRLLSDRFSAERPKGSFSTLEIQRTEQGDSAMYLCASKRQGSYNEQFFGPGTRLTVL.

The chain is built from TRBV5-1 and TRBJ1-1, with D unclear. The length of the CDR3 is 16 residues. CDR1 is SGHRS and CDR2 is YFSETQ in the germline V gene. Trimming shortened V by 0 bases and J by 5 bases, and 17 bases separated the two germline ends. This chain's CDR3 is CASSLGESLKRTEAFF. CDR3 nucleotides: TGCGCCAGCAGCTTGGGTGAGTCTCTAAAGCGGACTGAAGCTTTCTTT.

This chain joins TRBV7-6 and TRBJ2-1; D might be TRBD1 (5 bases). Germline V gene sequence: CDR1 SGHVS, CDR2 FNYEAQ. CDR3 size: 15 residues. Trimming removed 5 bases at V and 0 bases at J, with 11 bases between. The DNA for the CDR3 is TGTGCCAGCAGCACCCGCAGGGTCTCCTACAATGAGCAGTTCTTC. As protein: CASSTRRVSYNEQFF.

This rearrangement joins TRBV28 to TRBJ1-5, with 8 nucleotides matching TRBD1. The length of the CDR3 is 16 residues. Per germline, CDR1 MDHEN and CDR2 SYDVKM. The V segment lost 11 bases and the J segment 0 bases; nucleotides outside the gene matches: 12. This CDR3 is CAAPGGPGYSNQPQHF. The CDR3 DNA reads as TGTGCCGCACCAGGGGGCCCGGGTTATAGCAATCAGCCCCAGCATTTT.

The chain has TRBV29-1 and TRBJ2-7, with TRBD2 matching over 11 bases. The CDR3 sequence is 12 residues long. Germline values: CDR1 SQVTM, CDR2 ANQGSEA. The ends lost 7 bases at V and 4 bases at J; junction bases unmatched: 3. The DNA for the CDR3 is TGCAGCGGGAGGACTAGCGGGTACGAGCAGTACTTC. This translates into CSGRTSGYEQYF.

This rearrangement joins TRBV9 to TRBJ2-3; D unresolved. CDR1 and CDR2 (germline): SGDLS, YYNGEE. V dropped 0 bases and J dropped 2 bases, with 10 bases sitting between them. The CDR3 loop spans 15 amino acids. The CDR3 spells CASSVDLPSTDTQYF. The CDR3 nucleotides are TGTGCCAGCAGCGTAGACTTACCCTCCACAGATACGCAGTATTTT.

The V gene is TRBV27, the J gene TRBJ1-3; no firm D call. Trimming cost V 6 bases and J 2 bases, with 11 bases left between them. This CDR3 is built from 14 residues. Germline V CDR1 and CDR2: MNHEY, SMNVEV (reference sequence). This chain's CDR3 is CASRPPVPGNTIYF. The CDR3 DNA is TGTGCCAGCAGACCACCCGTGCCTGGAAACACCATATATTTT.

This chain connects TRBV30 to TRBJ2-1; TRBD2 might be the D (6 bases). From germline, CDR1 is GTSNPN and CDR2 SVGIG (reference sequence). The V and J ends lost 0 bases and 0 bases respectively, with 15 bases between them. The CDR3 is 17 amino acids. Written as DNA, the CDR3 is TGTGCCTGGAGTGTAATGGGCGGGATTCCCTCCTACAATGAGCAGTTCTTC. The encoded protein is CAWSVMGGIPSYNEQFF.

This chain's CDR3 is CASSPLGGYRDTQYF. CDR3 nucleotides: TGTGCCAGCAGCCCTTTGGGGGGGTACAGAGATACGCAGTATTTT. The chain couples TRBV7-2 to TRBJ2-3, with 7 bases matching TRBD2. The CDR3 is 15 amino acids. CDR1 SGHTA and CDR2 FQGNSA come from the germline V gene. V trimming: 5 bases; J trimming: 5 bases; junction bases outside the gene matches: 10.

This clone was picked up one time. The rearrangement joins TRBV30 to TRBJ2-7; maybe TRBD1 (5 bases). In germline, CDR1 is GTSNPN, CDR2 SVGIG (reference sequence). The CDR3 spans 12 residues. With 5 bases removed from V and 4 bases from J, the gap between germline ends came to 12 bases. The chain's CDR3 is CAWGDSRYEQYF. The DNA of the CDR3 is TGTGCCTGGGGTGACAGCCGATACGAGCAGTACTTC.

The rearrangement links TRBV18 to TRBJ2-3, with D maybe TRBD1 (5 bases). The germline V gene encodes CDR1 KGHSH and CDR2 LQKENI. This CDR3 has 16 residues. V was shortened by 1 base and J by 3 bases, with 14 bases between the two germline ends. The CDR3 here is CASSPQGNGQTDTQYF. The CDR3 DNA is TGTGCCAGCTCACCACAGGGTAACGGACAAACAGATACGCAGTATTTT.

The chain joins TRBV18 to TRBJ2-1; 13 bases match TRBD2. Trimming removed 6 bases from V and 3 bases from J; junction bases left unmatched: 8. Germline-derived CDR1 and CDR2 are KGHSH and LQKENI. CDR3 size: 17 residues. This CDR3 reads CASSPGLAGVYYNEQFF. As DNA, the CDR3 is TGTGCCAGCTCGCCAGGACTAGCGGGAGTTTACTACAATGAGCAGTTCTTC.

The chain is built from TRBV18 and TRBJ1-3; D perhaps matches TRBD1 (5 bases). CDR3 length: 15 residues. Germline V gives CDR1 KGHSH, CDR2 LQKENI. Trimming took 3 bases from V and 4 from J, leaving 13 bases between them. CDR3 region: CASSPPSGNGNTIYF. The CDR3 DNA reads TGTGCCAGCTCACCCCCTTCAGGGAACGGAAACACCATATATTTT.

A few counts support this clone. The chain carries TRBV7-9 and TRBJ2-7, with 10 bases identical to TRBD2. V was pared by 5 bases and J by 4 bases, with 8 bases of the junction left unmatched. Germline-derived CDR1 and CDR2 are SEHNR and FQNEAQ (reference sequence). The CDR3 runs to 15 residues. The DNA for the CDR3 is TGTGCCAGCAGCCCACCTAGCGGGAGTGGATACGAGCAGTACTTC. Encoded protein: CASSPPSGSGYEQYF.

In DNA form, the CDR3 reads TGTGCCAGCAGCTCACTAGCGGGAGGGTACAATGAGCAGTTCTTC. This sequence encodes CASSSLAGGYNEQFF. J is TRBJ2-1 and V is TRBV7-3, with 13 nucleotides matching TRBD2. The CDR3 consists of 15 residues. The V segment lost 4 bases and the J segment 4 bases; nucleotides outside the gene matches: 1. Per the germline V gene, CDR1 is SGHTA and CDR2 is FQGTGA.

The gene calls are TRBV9 and TRBJ1-3; 8 nucleotides align to TRBD1. This CDR3 has 15 residues. V gave up 5 bases and J gave up 4 bases; unmatched junction bases: 8. Germline V gene data show CDR1 as SGDLS and CDR2 as YYNGEE. In DNA, the CDR3 is TGTGCCAGCAGACCAGGGGGCGCGAGAGGAAACACCATATATTTT. Protein: CASRPGGARGNTIYF.

The chain employs TRBV4-1 and TRBJ2-1; no clear D gene. Germline-derived CDR1 and CDR2 are MGHRA and YSYEKL. The CDR3 extends over 14 amino acids. Trimming pared 1 base from V and 4 bases from J, leaving 8 bases between. The CDR3 sequence: CASSQVGPYNEQFF. DNA for the CDR3: TGCGCCAGCAGCCAAGTAGGGCCTTACAATGAGCAGTTCTTC.

The chain carries TRBV2 and TRBJ2-6; D might be TRBD1 (5 bases). Trimming left V 5 bases short and J 4 bases short, with 9 bases between. Germline V lookup: CDR1 SNHLY, CDR2 FYNNEI. The length of the CDR3 is 14 residues. CDR3 coding DNA: TGTGCCAGCAGTCCGCGGACAGGGGCCAACGTCCTGACTTTC. Its protein is CASSPRTGANVLTF.

The chain joins TRBV30 to TRBJ2-3, with 13 bases that match TRBD2. Germline V gene sequence: CDR1 GTSNPN, CDR2 SVGIG (reference sequence). The CDR3 has 21 residues. Losses at the gene ends were 1 base for V and 0 bases for J; bases not matched to a gene: 16. The CDR3: CAWSASPPGLAGRLSTDTQYF. The CDR3 DNA reads TGTGCCTGGAGTGCCTCCCCCCCGGGACTAGCGGGACGGCTTAGCACAGATACGCAGTATTTT.